The clone carrying this T cell receptor beta chain is a singleton in its sample. Its antigen is not identified. This entry is derived from a study of shared clonotypes between healthy human individuals. Findings of the study overall: An effect of sequencing depth on clonotype sharing among donors was expected. Across subsets, estimated richness was generally greater for naive than for memory populations.

Researchers divided each subset's genomic DNA evenly across several immunoSEQ plates. Original data processing: Junction-only sequences without quality scores were provided by ImmunoSEQ, so filtering was different. Assay: immunoSEQ multiplex PCR; the TCRdb copy retains only in-frame clones and omits some. V and J calls and clone size are given by that table; D and trimming were obtained from the DNA. The sample holds 300,000 to 400,000 clones, about nine tenths seen once. Trimming removed 1 base from V and 0 bases from J, with 15 bases in between. Germline CDR1 is SGDLS and CDR2 is YYNGEE. This CDR3 is 17 amino acids long.

This clonotype was obtained from a man aged 18 to 30 in good health. The chain is built from TRBV9 and TRBJ2-3, with D possibly matching TRBD2 (5 bases). The sequencing sample was made of memory CD8+ T cells sorted from blood. Subset in this sample: CD45RO+ cells pooled with CCR7-negative TemRA cells. The DNA of the CDR3 is TGTGCCAGCAGCGTATCCAGGACTCCACTAAGCACAGATACGCAGTATTTT. Its protein product is CASSVSRTPLSTDTQYF.